The 30 T cell receptor beta chains reported below all come from one sample, sequenced in a study of shared clonotypes between healthy human individuals. The repertoire was sequenced with immunoSEQ multiplex PCR; TCRdb's copy has only in-frame clones and lacks some. The data hold over 300,000 clones, with around 86% observed a single time. Sequencing was done on a sample of memory CD8+ T cells sorted from blood. Regarding subset: CD45RO+ cells pooled with CCR7-negative TemRA cells. The receptors shown here come from a man in his late teens or twenties in good health.

V and J are TRBV15 and TRBJ2-7; the D is unclear. CDR1 LNHNV and CDR2 YYDKDF come from the germline V gene (reference sequence). V gave up 9 bases and J gave up 1 base, with 13 bases separating them. The CDR3 spans 13 residues. In nucleotides, the CDR3 is TGTGCCACGGGCGATAGCCGATCCTACGAGCAGTACTTC. It encodes CATGDSRSYEQYF.

J is TRBJ2-1 and V is TRBV2; TRBD2 agrees at 14 bases. Unmatched junction bases numbered 3, after V lost 7 bases and J lost 10 bases. Per the germline V gene, CDR1 is SNHLY and CDR2 is FYNNEI. This CDR3 region has 13 residues. For the CDR3, the DNA is TGTGCCAGCATGGGGACTAGCGGGGGAGAGCAGTTCTTC. It codes for CASMGTSGGEQFF. Using reference TRBV2 and TRBJ2-1 for the parts outside the CDR3, the full variable domain is EPEVTQTPSHQVTQMGQEVILRCVPISNHLYFYWYRQILGQKVEFLVSFYNNEISEKSEIFDDQFSVERPDGSNFTLKIRSTKLEDSAMYFCASMGTSGGEQFFGPGTRLTVL.

The chain joins TRBV2 to TRBJ2-1; D is ambiguous. The germline V gene encodes CDR1 SNHLY and CDR2 FYNNEI. Trimming stripped 4 bases from V and 8 bases from J, with 9 bases between. The CDR3 has 12 residues. The DNA of the CDR3 is TGTGCCAGCAGTGGTCATAAGGATGAGCAGTTCTTC. This sequence encodes CASSGHKDEQFF.

The V call is TRBV7-8, the J call TRBJ2-2; no firm D call. CDR1 and CDR2 (germline): SGHVS, FQNEAQ. V was pared by 5 bases and J by 0 bases, with 10 bases between. The CDR3 loop spans 15 amino acids. CDR3 residues: CASSARHANTGELFF. CDR3 DNA: TGTGCCAGCAGCGCCCGCCACGCGAACACCGGGGAGCTGTTTTTT.

This clone was observed a single time. The chain employs TRBV29-1 and TRBJ2-1; 8 bases fit TRBD2. Germline trimming cut 3 bases from V and 8 bases from J; bases unmatched to any gene: 6. The CDR3 runs 13 residues. Germline CDR1 SQVTM, CDR2 ANQGSEA. The CDR3 here is CSVEMSGSYEQFF. CDR3 in DNA: TGCAGCGTTGAGATGAGCGGGAGTTATGAGCAGTTCTTC.

The gene calls are TRBV27 and TRBJ1-3, with 7 positions matching TRBD1. V lost 3 bases, J lost 14 bases, and 10 bases stayed unmatched. Germline V lookup: CDR1 MNHEY, CDR2 SMNVEV (reference sequence). The CDR3 contains 13 residues. The DNA for the CDR3 is TGTGCCAGCAGTTTGGGACGTGGGACAGATGTATATTTT. This sequence encodes CASSLGRGTDVYF.

About this clone: In the same sample, other DNA sequences code for this CDR3. The gene calls are TRBV27 and TRBJ1-1; 8 nucleotides line up with TRBD1. V trimming: 2 bases; J trimming: 1 base; junction bases outside the gene matches: 0. Germline CDR1 and CDR2: MNHEY and SMNVEV (reference sequence). The CDR3 contains 14 residues. The CDR3 region is CASSLGTGNTEAFF. For the CDR3, the DNA is TGTGCCAGCAGTTTAGGGACAGGGAACACTGAAGCTTTCTTT.

This clone appeared a single time. The V and J genes are TRBV10-3 and TRBJ1-2, with 7 bases matching TRBD1. Trimming cost V 2 bases and J 4 bases; bases outside gene matches: 10. This CDR3 is built from 16 residues. CDR1 ENHRY and CDR2 SYGVKD come from the germline V gene. CDR3 in amino acids: CAISEVKGQRPYGYTF. In DNA form, the CDR3 reads TGTGCCATCAGTGAGGTAAAGGGACAGAGACCCTATGGCTACACCTTC.

Concerning this clone: The junction departs from germline at one end; a sequencing error may be responsible. The CDR3, as DNA: TGTGCCAGCAGCTTGATGTCCTTCGAGCAGTACTTC. Amino acids: CASSLMSFEQYF. J is TRBJ2-7 and V is TRBV5-6, with D unclear. The CDR3 extends over 12 amino acids. Germline loops: CDR1 SGHDT, CDR2 YYEEEE.

The chain links TRBV30 to TRBJ1-1, with no clear D. The CDR3 length is 13 residues. V was pared by 6 bases and J by 0 bases, with 11 bases between. CDR1 GTSNPN and CDR2 SVGIG come from the germline V gene (reference sequence). CDR3 bases: TGTGCCTGCCTACACCCAATGAACACTGAAGCTTTCTTT. The encoded protein is CACLHPMNTEAFF.

V gene TRBV2 combines with J gene TRBJ1-4, with no clear D. This CDR3 has 15 amino acids. Germline CDR1 reads SNHLY; CDR2 reads FYNNEI. The germline V and J ends were trimmed by 7 bases and 8 bases, with 20 bases remaining between them. The CDR3 region has the DNA TGTGCCAGCACCCTCCCCGGTATGGTTGGGGAAAAACTGTTTTTT. Its translation: CASTLPGMVGEKLFF.

The rearrangement links TRBV9 to TRBJ1-2, with D possibly TRBD1 on 5 matching bases. The V and J ends lost 4 bases and 4 bases respectively, with 17 bases between them. The V gene's germline CDR1 is SGDLS and CDR2 YYNGEE. The CDR3 sequence is 15 residues long. CDR3 loop: CASSSDGGTAYGYTF. The CDR3 DNA reads as TGTGCCAGCAGCTCTGATGGGGGGACCGCCTATGGCTACACCTTC.

This sequence joins TRBV27 and TRBJ2-4; 8 positions agree with TRBD1. The CDR3 consists of 14 residues. Germline CDR1 is MNHEY and CDR2 is SMNVEV (reference sequence). The V and J ends lost 5 bases and 12 bases, in that order; junction bases with no gene match: 12. Here the CDR3 reads CASSPLQQGGGQYF. The DNA for the CDR3 is TGTGCCAGCAGTCCCCTCCAACAGGGGGGAGGTCAGTACTTC.

This chain joins TRBV5-6 and TRBJ1-1; perhaps TRBD1 as D (5 bases). The CDR3 spans 13 residues. Trimming left V 1 base short and J 8 bases short, with 12 bases between. Germline V gene lookup returns CDR1 SGHDT and CDR2 YYEEEE. The CDR3 loop reads CASSLSSRDEAFF. CDR3 DNA sequence: TGTGCCAGCAGCTTGAGTAGCAGGGACGAAGCTTTCTTT.

The V and J genes are TRBV11-2 and TRBJ2-3; maybe TRBD2 (6 bases). Between the trimmed V and J ends, which lost 8 bases and 4 bases, there was a span of 19 bases. Germline V gives CDR1 SGHAT, CDR2 FQNNGV. The CDR3 sequence is 15 residues long. CDR3 sequence: CASAAFGGASDTQYF. The CDR3 DNA sequence: TGTGCCAGCGCAGCATTTGGAGGGGCTTCAGATACGCAGTATTTT.

CDR3 nucleotide sequence: TGCGCCAGCAGCCAAGACCAGACAGGATCCTACGAGCAGTACTTC. Encoded protein: CASSQDQTGSYEQYF. V usage is TRBV4-3 and J usage is TRBJ2-7, with D tentatively TRBD1 (6 bases). CDR3 length: 15 residues. Looked up from germline, CDR1 is LGHNA and CDR2 is YSLEER. V was pared by 0 bases and J by 1 base, with 10 bases between.

This chain links TRBV6-5 with TRBJ1-1; TRBD1 is a possible D gene (5 bases). This CDR3 region has 15 residues. CDR1 is MNHEY and CDR2 is SVGAGI in the germline V gene. The germline V and J ends were trimmed by 1 base and 1 base, with 10 bases remaining between them. The DNA of the CDR3 is TGTGCCAGCAGTTACTTAGGAACAGGGAACACTGAAGCTTTCTTT. This gives the protein CASSYLGTGNTEAFF.

This clone turned up a few times. The V call is TRBV19, the J call TRBJ1-1; no firm D call. Trimming removed 5 bases from V and 0 bases from J, with 10 bases in between. From germline, CDR1 is LNHDA and CDR2 SQIVND (reference sequence). The CDR3 length is 14 residues. The CDR3 DNA sequence: TGTGCCAGTAGTTCGAACTCAGTGAACACTGAAGCTTTCTTT. It translates to CASSSNSVNTEAFF. Complete variable domain (other parts from reference TRBV19 and TRBJ1-1): DGGITQSPKYLFRKEGQNVTLSCEQNLNHDAMYWYRQDPGQGLRLIYYSQIVNDFQKGDIAEGYSVSREKKESFPLTVTSAQKNPTAFYLCASSSNSVNTEAFFGQGTRLTVV.

This clone was recorded many times. V gene TRBV9 combines with J gene TRBJ2-3; possibly TRBD2 for D (5 bases). Germline V gene lookup returns CDR1 SGDLS and CDR2 YYNGEE. V was pared by 0 bases and J by 1 base, with 15 bases between. The CDR3 loop spans 17 amino acids. The CDR3 DNA reads as TGTGCCAGCAGCGTAGTTCCCCCAGCGGAGGGCACAGATACGCAGTATTTT. Residues: CASSVVPPAEGTDTQYF.

The J gene is TRBJ1-1, the V gene TRBV9, with D unresolved. This CDR3 region has 13 residues. CDR1 and CDR2 (germline): SGDLS, YYNGEE. V was shortened by 3 bases and J by 1 base, with 7 bases between the two germline ends. The CDR3 DNA follows: TGTGCCAGCAGCGCCTCAAGGAACACTGAAGCTTTCTTT. Translating gives CASSASRNTEAFF.

The V and J genes are TRBV7-9 and TRBJ2-3; 7 positions match TRBD2. Germline V gene data show CDR1 as SEHNR and CDR2 as FQNEAQ (reference sequence). This CDR3 has 16 amino acids. J gave up 3 bases and V 7 bases, and 13 bases lay outside the gene matches. In nucleotides, the CDR3 is TGTGCCAGCACCTTCCCCGATACGGGGGGAACAGATACGCAGTATTTT. Amino acids: CASTFPDTGGTDTQYF.

This clone was seen once. The chain recombines TRBV5-1 with TRBJ2-7; the D is unclear. The V gene's germline CDR1 is SGHRS and CDR2 YFSETQ. V was clipped by 3 bases and J by 0 bases, with 19 bases between them. The length of the CDR3 is 17 residues. The CDR3, as DNA: TGCGCCAGCAGCTCGGGCCCGACGACACGAAACTCCTACGAGCAGTACTTC. Amino acid sequence: CASSSGPTTRNSYEQYF. Variable domain in full (rest from reference TRBV5-1 and TRBJ2-7): KAGVTQTPRYLIKTRGQQVTLSCSPISGHRSVSWYQQTPGQGLQFLFEYFSETQRNKGNFPGRFSGRQFSNSRSEMNVSTLELGDSALYLCASSSGPTTRNSYEQYFGPGTRLTVT.

This clone was observed once. The CDR3 nucleotides are TGCGCCAGCAGCCAGAGGATGGTACAGGGGGCCCTACATACGCAGTATTTT. It yields the protein CASSQRMVQGALHTQYF. The chain employs TRBV4-1 and TRBJ2-3, with 9 bases identical to TRBD1. The J segment lost 7 bases and the V segment lost 3 bases, leaving 14 bases of the junction unmatched. The CDR3 has 17 amino acids. Germline V CDR1 and CDR2: MGHRA, YSYEKL.

The chain carries TRBV18 and TRBJ2-7, with D possibly being TRBD1 or TRBD2 (5 bases each). Germline CDR1 KGHSH, CDR2 LQKENI. Trimming cost V 7 bases and J 4 bases, with 11 bases left between them. The CDR3 length is 12 residues. CDR3 amino acids: CASFGTEYEQYF. The CDR3 coding sequence is TGTGCCAGCTTTGGGACGGAATACGAGCAGTACTTC.

The chain has TRBV10-2 and TRBJ2-3, with TRBD2 matching over 9 bases. The ends lost 3 bases at V and 4 bases at J; junction bases unmatched: 5. The CDR3 has 15 residues. CDR1 is WSHSY and CDR2 is SAAADI in the germline V gene. In DNA, the CDR3 is TGCGCCAGCAGTGATGCTAGCGGGATTTCAGATACGCAGTATTTT. Translated: CASSDASGISDTQYF.

The chain recombines TRBV5-4 with TRBJ2-7; tentative D call: TRBD1 (6 bases). The germline gives CDR1 SGHNT, CDR2 YYREEE (reference sequence). The CDR3 runs to 14 residues. V lost 2 bases to trimming and J lost 3 bases, with 12 bases between them. The CDR3 DNA reads TGTGCCAGCAGCTTCGGGACAAGTATCTACGAGCAGTACTTC. Protein: CASSFGTSIYEQYF. Based on the CDR3 plus reference TRBV5-4 and TRBJ2-7, the full variable domain is ETGVTQSPTHLIKTRGQQVTLRCSSQSGHNTVSWYQQALGQGPQFIFQYYREEENGRGNFPPRFSGLQFPNYSSELNVNALELDDSALYLCASSFGTSIYEQYFGPGTRLTVT.

V gene TRBV7-9 combines with J gene TRBJ1-2, with TRBD1 matching over 9 bases. CDR3 size: 15 residues. CDR1 and CDR2 (germline): SEHNR, FQNEAQ (reference sequence). With 4 bases clipped from V and 4 bases from J, the junction kept 7 bases outside the gene matches. Written as DNA, the CDR3 is TGTGCCAGCAGCTCCCCTGGGACAGGGTTCTATGGCTACACCTTC. It is translated as CASSSPGTGFYGYTF.

V gene TRBV30 combines with J gene TRBJ2-3; 13 bases align to TRBD2. The germline gives CDR1 GTSNPN, CDR2 SVGIG (reference sequence). The J segment lost 1 base and the V segment lost 3 bases, leaving 10 bases of the junction unmatched. This CDR3 has 18 residues. Here the CDR3 DNA reads TGTGCCTGGAGCCTACTAGCGGGAGGGCCCTCTGGCACAGATACGCAGTATTTT. As protein: CAWSLLAGGPSGTDTQYF.

The CDR3 spells CATRTGTYTDTQYF. For the CDR3, the DNA is TGTGCCACCCGGACAGGTACCTACACAGATACGCAGTATTTT. This chain connects TRBV11-2 to TRBJ2-3, with 7 bases aligning to TRBD1. CDR3 length: 14 residues. The germline V gene has CDR1 SGHAT and CDR2 FQNNGV. Trimming took 10 bases from V and 2 from J; bases not matched to a gene: 9.

CDR3 sequence: CASSLYNYGYTF. CDR3 sequence (DNA): TGTGCCAGCAGTCTTTACAACTATGGCTACACCTTC. The chain has TRBV28 and TRBJ1-2, with D hard to call. Looked up from germline, CDR1 is MDHEN and CDR2 is SYDVKM. V was cut by 5 bases and J by 2 bases, with 6 bases left in between. The CDR3 is made up of 12 amino acids.